A single sample gave rise to the 15 T cell receptor beta chains below, sequenced in a study of cytomegalovirus exposure and HLA in healthy donors. Repertoires were generated with immunoSEQ multiplex PCR, while TCRdb's copy carries only in-frame clones and drops some. In the table there are more than 120,000 clones, over 80% of which are singletons. Sequencing was performed on PBMCs. These receptors came from a man younger than 35 in good health and CMV-seropositive.

This chain links TRBV5-1 with TRBJ1-1; 10 bases are shared with TRBD1. CDR1 is SGHRS and CDR2 is YFSETQ in the germline V gene. V lost 6 bases, J lost 2 bases, and 7 bases stayed unmatched. This CDR3 is built from 15 residues. The CDR3 is CASKTGGVGNTEAFF. CDR3 coding DNA: TGCGCCAGCAAGACAGGGGGCGTCGGCAACACTGAAGCTTTCTTT.

Of note for this clone: The same CDR3 can be traced to other DNA sequences in this sample. V usage is TRBV29-1 and J usage is TRBJ1-2; D gene unclear. Trimming left V 4 bases short and J 3 bases short, with 6 bases between. CDR3 size: 11 residues. Per germline, CDR1 SQVTM and CDR2 ANQGSEA. The CDR3 DNA reads as TGCAGCGTTGTGTCAGACTATGGCTACACCTTC. Amino acids: CSVVSDYGYTF.

V usage is TRBV5-1 and J usage is TRBJ2-1; 10 nucleotides line up with TRBD2. This CDR3 contains 15 residues. With V trimmed by 2 bases and J by 5 bases, 4 bases remained unmatched. CDR1 is SGHRS and CDR2 is YFSETQ in the germline V gene. The CDR3 bases are TGCGCCAGCAGCTTACTAGCGGGGACGGACAATGAGCAGTTCTTC. Translated, it gives CASSLLAGTDNEQFF.

The gene calls are TRBV28 and TRBJ2-1, with TRBD1 matching 10 bases. V lost 7 bases to trimming and J lost 9 bases; unmatched junction nucleotides: 12. Germline V gene lookup returns CDR1 MDHEN and CDR2 SYDVKM. The CDR3 spans 15 residues. The CDR3 here is CASINRDRGWSEQFF. CDR3 sequence (DNA): TGTGCCAGCATCAACAGGGACAGGGGTTGGAGTGAGCAGTTCTTC.

V is TRBV27 and J is TRBJ1-1; D is uncertain. V was pared by 4 bases and J by 1 base, with 4 bases between. This CDR3 region has 12 residues. Germline CDR1 reads MNHEY; CDR2 reads SMNVEV (reference sequence). CDR3 DNA sequence: TGTGCCAGCAGTTACGGGAACACTGAAGCTTTCTTT. Translation gives CASSYGNTEAFF.

The sample holds one count of this clone. The CDR3 nucleotides are TGTGCCAGCAGTGAAGATGACAGGGTTAACTATGGCTACACCTTC. Protein product: CASSEDDRVNYGYTF. The chain is built from TRBV6-1 and TRBJ1-2; TRBD1 agrees at 7 bases. With 1 base clipped from V and 1 base from J, the junction kept 3 bases outside the gene matches. The CDR3 runs to 15 residues. Germline lookup yields CDR1 MNHNS and CDR2 SASEGT.

The V call is TRBV18, the J call TRBJ1-2, with 8 nucleotides matching TRBD1. V gave up 2 bases and J gave up 4 bases; unmatched junction bases: 12. This CDR3 spans 17 amino acids. From germline, CDR1 is KGHSH and CDR2 LQKENI. CDR3 amino acids: CASSPGTGGRVSYGYTF. DNA of the CDR3: TGTGCCAGCTCACCAGGGACAGGTGGGCGAGTTAGCTATGGCTACACCTTC.

The rearrangement joins TRBV9 to TRBJ2-1; possibly TRBD2 for D (6 bases). Germline assignment: CDR1 SGDLS and CDR2 YYNGEE. The CDR3 consists of 16 residues. The V end was cut by 3 bases, the J end by 1 base, with 14 bases between. The CDR3 protein is CASSAQTGVSYNEQFF. The CDR3 nucleotides are TGTGCCAGCAGCGCACAGACGGGGGTTTCCTACAATGAGCAGTTCTTC.

This chain uses TRBV30 with TRBJ1-4; D not certain. Germline V gene sequence: CDR1 GTSNPN, CDR2 SVGIG (reference sequence). The CDR3 has 11 residues. V shed 0 bases and J shed 8 bases, with 4 bases lying between them. CDR3 nucleotides: TGTGCCTGGAGTGTTCTCGAAAAACTGTTTTTT. Protein: CAWSVLEKLFF.

V and J are TRBV7-2 and TRBJ1-2; possibly TRBD1 for D (5 bases). V dropped 1 base and J dropped 8 bases, with 11 bases sitting between them. This CDR3 is built from 13 residues. Germline V gives CDR1 SGHTA, CDR2 FQGNSA. The CDR3 sequence is CASSLGRVEGYTF. CDR3 DNA: TGTGCCAGCAGCTTAGGCAGGGTGGAGGGCTACACCTTC.

Of note for this clone: Other DNA sequences in this sample translate to the same CDR3. The rearrangement joins TRBV6-5 to TRBJ1-2, with D perhaps matching TRBD1 (6 bases). V was clipped by 0 bases and J by 4 bases, with 6 bases between them. Germline values: CDR1 MNHEY, CDR2 SVGAGI. There are 13 residues in the CDR3. The CDR3 here is CASSYSGGYGYTF. CDR3 nucleotide sequence: TGTGCCAGCAGTTACTCAGGGGGCTATGGCTACACCTTC.

The V and J genes are TRBV27 and TRBJ2-1, with TRBD2 identical over 7 bases. This CDR3 contains 12 residues. Germline CDR1 is MNHEY and CDR2 is SMNVEV (reference sequence). With 5 bases clipped from V and 11 bases from J, the junction kept 6 bases outside the gene matches. CDR3 sequence reads: CASSGRAIKQFF. In DNA form, the CDR3 reads TGTGCCAGCAGTGGGAGGGCCATCAAGCAGTTCTTC.

The chain couples TRBV10-3 to TRBJ2-1; D gene uncertain. There are 13 residues in the CDR3. V dropped 11 bases and J dropped 0 bases, with 11 bases sitting between them. Germline loops: CDR1 ENHRY, CDR2 SYGVKD. CDR3 nucleotides: TGTGCCGTCTCGGAGAGCTCCTACAATGAGCAGTTCTTC. Encoded protein: CAVSESSYNEQFF.

This chain joins TRBV28 and TRBJ1-5, with D tentatively TRBD1 (5 bases). This CDR3 has 15 residues. Germline V lookup: CDR1 MDHEN, CDR2 SYDVKM. V was clipped by 5 bases and J by 9 bases, with 20 bases between them. CDR3 region: CASSPTSHGGRPQHF. CDR3 nucleotide sequence: TGTGCCAGCAGTCCCACATCTCACGGGGGACGGCCCCAGCATTTT.

This chain uses TRBV5-1 with TRBJ2-2; no reliable D call. In germline, CDR1 is SGHRS, CDR2 YFSETQ. With 2 bases removed from V and 4 bases from J, the gap between germline ends came to 12 bases. There are 15 residues in the CDR3. The CDR3 loop is CASSFHSVVTGELFF. CDR3 bases: TGCGCCAGCAGCTTTCATTCGGTGGTCACCGGGGAGCTGTTTTTT.